Each of the 20 T cell receptor beta chains below was sequenced from the same sample in a study of T cell repertoires in ileal Crohn's disease. Assay used: immunoSEQ multiplex PCR; TCRdb lists only in-frame clones, some missing. The sample comprises roughly 15,000 clones, roughly 60% of which are singletons, and 6.5% rests with the top ten. The material sequenced was ileal tissue. The receptors derive from an adult with Crohn's disease.

The chain couples TRBV7-2 to TRBJ1-2; TRBD1 agrees at 8 bases. This CDR3 is 17 amino acids long. The junction had 14 bases not matched to a gene; V was cut back by 4 bases and J by 4 bases. Germline V gives CDR1 SGHTA, CDR2 FQGNSA. The CDR3 spells CASSSTTLQGASYGYTF. Written as DNA, the CDR3 is TGTGCCAGCAGCTCAACCACCCTTCAGGGGGCGAGCTATGGCTACACCTTC.

The chain joins TRBV6-1 to TRBJ2-7; no clear D. CDR3 size: 11 residues. V gave up 5 bases and J gave up 4 bases, with 6 bases separating them. Germline V gene data show CDR1 as MNHNS and CDR2 as SASEGT. This CDR3 reads CASSLNYEQYF. The CDR3 DNA is TGTGCCAGCAGTCTTAATTACGAGCAGTACTTC.

In this sample, this clone turned up a few times. The chain recombines TRBV30 with TRBJ2-2; tentatively, D is TRBD2 (5 bases). Trimming cost V 3 bases and J 1 base, with 15 bases left between them. The length of the CDR3 is 16 residues. Per the germline V gene, CDR1 is GTSNPN and CDR2 is SVGIG (reference sequence). The CDR3, as DNA: TGTGCCTGGAGGGGGTTAGCGCGGATGAACACCGGGGAGCTGTTTTTT. Residues: CAWRGLARMNTGELFF. Full variable domain (remainder filled in from reference TRBV30 and TRBJ2-2): SQTIHQWPATLVQPVGSPLSLECTVEGTSNPNLYWYRQAAGRGLQLLFYSVGIGQISSEVPQNLSASRPQDRQFILSSKKLLLSDSGFYLCAWRGLARMNTGELFFGEGSRLTVL.

Only a few counts were recorded for this clone. The chain carries TRBV7-3 and TRBJ2-3, with 7 bases fitting TRBD1. J lost 1 base, V lost 5 bases, and 6 bases had no gene match. Germline CDR1 and CDR2: SGHTA and FQGTGA. This CDR3 is built from 15 residues. CDR3 bases: TGTGCCAGCAGCGCGACAGGGACCGGCACAGATACGCAGTATTTT. Protein: CASSATGTGTDTQYF.

This rearrangement joins TRBV19 to TRBJ1-1, with 7 bases lining up with TRBD1. Germline values: CDR1 LNHDA, CDR2 SQIVND (reference sequence). V lost 7 bases and J lost 1; bases outside the gene matches: 6. The CDR3 length is 14 residues. CDR3: CASTLGQSNTEAFF. The CDR3 coding sequence is TGTGCCAGTACCCTGGGACAGTCGAACACTGAAGCTTTCTTT.

The rearrangement links TRBV5-5 to TRBJ2-7; 10 bases fit TRBD2. CDR3 length: 17 amino acids. Germline V gene sequence: CDR1 SGHKS, CDR2 YYEKEE (reference sequence). Losses at the gene ends were 2 bases for V and 1 base for J; bases not matched to a gene: 9. CDR3 nucleotides: TGTGCCAGCAGCTTAAGGTGGGGTAGCGGGAGGTCCTACGAGCAGTACTTC. This codes for CASSLRWGSGRSYEQYF.

The CDR3 region is CASSGLDDEQYF. The CDR3 DNA follows: TGTGCCAGTAGTGGACTTGACGACGAGCAGTACTTC. The chain combines TRBV19 with TRBJ2-7; D might be TRBD2 (5 bases). V lost 5 bases and J 5 bases, leaving 10 bases between the germline ends. The CDR3 totals 12 residues. CDR1 and CDR2 from the germline V gene are LNHDA and SQIVND (reference sequence).

This rearrangement joins TRBV4-2 to TRBJ2-2, with D tentatively TRBD1 (6 bases). Trimming shortened V by 0 bases and J by 9 bases, and 14 bases separated the two germline ends. The CDR3 extends over 15 amino acids. Germline lookup yields CDR1 LGHNA and CDR2 YNFKEQ. The CDR3 DNA is TGTGCCAGCAGCCAAGATCAGGGGTTGGCGCGGGAGCTGTTTTTT. Protein sequence: CASSQDQGLARELFF.

The V gene is TRBV7-2, the J gene TRBJ2-5; D gene uncertain. Trimming took 5 bases from V and 1 from J, leaving 11 bases between them. This CDR3 contains 14 residues. Per germline, CDR1 SGHTA and CDR2 FQGNSA. The CDR3 protein is CASSPAAFQETQYF. The DNA of the CDR3 is TGTGCCAGCAGCCCCGCGGCGTTCCAAGAGACCCAGTACTTC. Supplemented by reference TRBV7-2 and TRBJ2-5, the full variable domain reads GAGVSQSPSNKVTEKGKDVELRCDPISGHTALYWYRQSLGQGLEFLIYFQGNSAPDKSGLPSDRFSAERTGGSVSTLTIQRTQQEDSAVYLCASSPAAFQETQYFGPGTRLLVL.

This rearrangement joins TRBV30 to TRBJ1-2; TRBD1 matches at 8 bases. Germline CDR1 is GTSNPN and CDR2 is SVGIG (reference sequence). The V segment lost 0 bases and the J segment 8 bases; nucleotides outside the gene matches: 5. This CDR3 spans 13 amino acids. CDR3: CAWSVGRGRGYTF. The CDR3 nucleotides are TGTGCCTGGAGTGTCGGCAGGGGGCGCGGCTACACCTTC.

A single count supports this clone. The rearrangement uses TRBV6-1 and TRBJ1-3; D uncertain. Per germline, CDR1 MNHNS and CDR2 SASEGT. This CDR3 is built from 16 residues. V shed 3 bases and J shed 8 bases, with 20 bases lying between them. CDR3: CASSDTDRGWIHTIYF. In DNA form, the CDR3 reads TGTGCCAGCAGTGATACTGACCGGGGTTGGATACACACCATATATTTT.

By share of the sample, this clone is medium-sized (0.01 to 0.1%). The chain uses TRBV19 and TRBJ1-1; 10 bases map to TRBD1. Germline V gives CDR1 LNHDA, CDR2 SQIVND (reference sequence). After removal of 3 bases from V and 5 bases from J, the junction contained 12 bases not matched to a gene. The CDR3 has 17 amino acids. The CDR3 loop reads CASSILRDRGVGTEAFF. The CDR3 region has the DNA TGTGCCAGTAGTATTCTAAGGGACAGGGGAGTGGGAACTGAAGCTTTCTTT.

This sequence joins TRBV6-5 and TRBJ2-7; possibly TRBD1 for D (6 bases). Trimming left V 8 bases short and J 10 bases short, with 15 bases between. Per germline, CDR1 MNHEY and CDR2 SVGAGI. CDR3 length: 11 amino acids. CDR3 nucleotides: TGTGCCAGCCGCTACAGGGAGCAACAGTACTTC. It translates to CASRYREQQYF.

A few counts support this clone. The chain has TRBV7-9 and TRBJ2-3, with D possibly TRBD2 on 5 matching bases. Trimming stripped 7 bases from V and 0 bases from J, with 14 bases between. The length of the CDR3 is 15 residues. Germline V gene lookup returns CDR1 SEHNR and CDR2 FQNEAQ (reference sequence). Here the CDR3 reads CASTQQRSSTDTQYF. The CDR3 region has the DNA TGTGCCAGCACTCAGCAGCGGTCTAGCACAGATACGCAGTATTTT.

The genes are TRBV6-1 and TRBJ1-4; D might be TRBD1 (5 bases). V lost 4 bases, J lost 5 bases, and 11 bases lay in between. The CDR3 consists of 14 residues. CDR1 is MNHNS, CDR2 SASEGT, per germline. CDR3 DNA: TGTGCCAGCAGTGTTGACAGCCCCAATGAAAAACTGTTTTTT. Translating gives CASSVDSPNEKLFF.

This clone was found once. This chain uses TRBV18 with TRBJ1-3; no clear D gene. This CDR3 comprises 15 residues. Trimming shortened V by 1 base and J by 1 base, and 8 bases separated the two germline ends. CDR1 is KGHSH and CDR2 is LQKENI in the germline V gene. The CDR3 reads CASSPQHGSGNTIYF. The DNA for the CDR3 is TGTGCCAGCTCACCACAGCACGGTTCTGGAAACACCATATATTTT.

The chain recombines TRBV29-1 with TRBJ2-1; a possible D gene is TRBD1 (5 bases). This CDR3 has 13 amino acids. Trimming took 2 bases from V and 6 from J, leaving 11 bases between them. Per the germline V gene, CDR1 is SQVTM and CDR2 is ANQGSEA. CDR3 residues: CSVETGAPNEQFF. CDR3 in DNA: TGCAGCGTTGAAACAGGAGCGCCCAATGAGCAGTTCTTC.

The chain has TRBV5-1 and TRBJ1-1; no clear D gene. V shed 2 bases and J shed 1 base, with 6 bases lying between them. There are 13 residues in the CDR3. Germline CDR1 SGHRS, CDR2 YFSETQ. The CDR3 is CASSFSQNTEAFF. Here the CDR3 DNA reads TGCGCCAGCAGCTTCAGTCAGAACACTGAAGCTTTCTTT.

This chain uses TRBV7-2 with TRBJ1-3; 7 bases fit TRBD1. After removal of 0 bases from V and 9 bases from J, the junction contained 8 bases not matched to a gene. Germline V gene data show CDR1 as SGHTA and CDR2 as FQGNSA. This CDR3 is built from 15 residues. The CDR3 here is CASSLAVTGSSTIYF. The CDR3 DNA is TGTGCCAGCAGCTTAGCCGTGACAGGGTCTTCCACCATATATTTT.

The gene calls are TRBV10-2 and TRBJ2-7; 9 bases map to TRBD1. Trimming cost V 6 bases and J 0 bases; bases outside gene matches: 12. The CDR3 sequence is 17 residues long. The germline gives CDR1 WSHSY, CDR2 SAAADI. The CDR3 here is CASRGIGQGLTSYEQYF. CDR3 sequence (DNA): TGCGCCAGCAGGGGTATCGGACAGGGGCTGACCTCCTACGAGCAGTACTTC.